These 29 T cell receptor beta chains were sequenced from one sample in a study of blood T cells in healthy people across ages. Alongside a J-beta primer mix, a sample-barcoded 5' primer served in a second PCR lasting roughly 7 to 11 cycles. MiXCR, run by TCRdb on the 5' RACE reads, gives a single entry per CDR3 protein. This sample yields some 760,000 distinct CDR3 sequences, of which just under 25% are seen a single time; approximately 4% belongs to the top ten. The same data also contributed to another study, on T cells of mothers and their children.

The material sequenced was blood. These receptors originate from a boy under 18 in good health.

Comments on this clonotype: This may stem from a read error, because a much larger clone lies one nucleotide away. The CDR3 DNA sequence: TGTGCCAGCAGTTACTCCCAGACGTCAAATGAAAACCTGTTTTTT. Its protein is CASSYSQTSNENLFF. The chain links TRBV6-6 to TRBJ1-4; D is ambiguous. Germline V gene sequence: CDR1 MNHNY, CDR2 SVGAGI (reference sequence). This CDR3 region has 15 residues.

The chain recombines TRBV20-1 with TRBJ2-7; 7 bases agree with TRBD1. Per germline, CDR1 DFQATT and CDR2 SNEGSKA (reference sequence). This CDR3 has 15 residues. Trimming at V came to 0 bases and at J to 1 base, leaving 6 bases not matched to a gene. The chain's CDR3 is CSARDIGQDSYEQYF. The CDR3, as DNA: TGCAGTGCTAGAGACATCGGACAGGATTCCTACGAGCAGTACTTC.

The genes are TRBV12-3 or TRBV12-4 and TRBJ2-7; possible D gene TRBD1, 5 bases. The CDR3 is 12 amino acids. The V end lost 3 bases, the J end lost 6 bases, and 9 bases lay between the germline ends. Here the CDR3 DNA reads TGTGCCAGCAGTTTGCAGGGTAGCGAGCAGTACTTC. Translated: CASSLQGSEQYF.

This clonotype was counted a few times. The chain is built from TRBV11-1 and TRBJ2-7; 9 bases map to TRBD2. The CDR3 runs 17 residues. V gave up 1 base and J gave up 4 bases; unmatched junction bases: 11. The V gene's germline CDR1 is SGHAT and CDR2 FQDESV (reference sequence). The CDR3 coding sequence is TGTGCCAGCAGCTTAGAGGTTAGCGGGAGAGGTCGGTACGAGCAGTACTTC. Translation: CASSLEVSGRGRYEQYF.

V and J are TRBV4-3 and TRBJ2-1; D unresolved. The CDR3 contains 14 residues. The germline V and J ends were trimmed by 0 bases and 2 bases, with 5 bases remaining between them. The V gene's germline CDR1 is LGHNA and CDR2 YSLEER. The CDR3 DNA reads TGCGCCAGCAGCCAAGAGTCAACCTACAATGAGCAGTTCTTC. Translated, it gives CASSQESTYNEQFF.

This chain connects TRBV6-1 to TRBJ2-7; a weak D match, TRBD1 (5 bases). This CDR3 has 15 residues. V was trimmed by 1 base and J by 3 bases, leaving 13 bases between them. Germline V CDR1 and CDR2: MNHNS, SASEGT. CDR3: CASSEGAGSHYEQYF. The CDR3 DNA follows: TGTGCCAGCAGTGAAGGGGCAGGGTCGCACTACGAGCAGTACTTC.

The chain links TRBV9 to TRBJ2-5, with D hard to call. The CDR3 sequence is 13 residues long. Trimming cost V 0 bases and J 3 bases, with 6 bases left between them. The V gene's germline CDR1 is SGDLS and CDR2 YYNGEE. The CDR3 DNA sequence: TGTGCCAGCAGCGTAGATAAGGAAGAGACCCAGTACTTC. Encoded protein: CASSVDKEETQYF.

This chain joins TRBV20-1 and TRBJ2-7, with TRBD1 identical over 10 bases. The germline gives CDR1 DFQATT, CDR2 SNEGSKA (reference sequence). Trimming cost V 1 base and J 5 bases; bases outside gene matches: 5. The CDR3 sequence is 14 residues long. CDR3 nucleotides: TGCAGTGCTAGAGGTCGGGACAGGGGCCACGAGCAGTACTTC. Protein: CSARGRDRGHEQYF.

This clonotype was seen only a few times. The rearrangement links TRBV29-1 to TRBJ1-1, with D uncertain. V shed 4 bases and J shed 5 bases, with 11 bases lying between them. CDR1 SQVTM and CDR2 ANQGSEA come from the germline V gene. The CDR3 extends over 12 amino acids. DNA of the CDR3: TGCAGCGTTGCCCGTTTTGGAACTGAAGCTTTCTTT. Protein product: CSVARFGTEAFF. The full variable domain, rest sourced from reference TRBV29-1 and TRBJ1-1, is SAVISQKPSRDICQRGTSLTIQCQVDSQVTMMFWYRQQPGQSLTLIATANQGSEATYESGFVIDKFPISRPNLTFSTLTVSNMSPEDSSIYLCSVARFGTEAFFGQGTRLTVV.

The gene calls are TRBV20-1 and TRBJ2-7; 8 nucleotides agree with TRBD2. The CDR3 runs 15 residues. Germline CDR1 and CDR2: DFQATT and SNEGSKA (reference sequence). Trimming removed 3 bases from V and 5 bases from J; junction bases left unmatched: 12. CDR3 protein: CSASGTRPDWDEQYF. For the CDR3, the DNA is TGCAGTGCTAGTGGGACTAGACCGGACTGGGACGAGCAGTACTTC.

The chain carries TRBV20-1 and TRBJ2-5, with 8 bases matching TRBD2. The J call may be wrong; the DNA end is better matched by TRBJ2-7. There are 14 residues in the CDR3. Germline V gene data show CDR1 as DFQATT and CDR2 as SNEGSKA (reference sequence). The CDR3 DNA is TGCAGTGCTAGACGGCTAGCGGGCGTCGGCGAGCAGTACTTC. Its translation: CSARRLAGVGEQYF.

The table lists this clonotype with a few counts. The chain uses TRBV2 and TRBJ1-2; D not resolved. This CDR3 has 14 amino acids. The V end lost 4 bases, the J end lost 5 bases, and 14 bases lay between the germline ends. Germline V gene data show CDR1 as SNHLY and CDR2 as FYNNEI. In nucleotides, the CDR3 is TGTGCCAGCAGTGGCTCGGCCGCCCCGTATGGCTACACCTTC. Residues: CASSGSAAPYGYTF. The entire variable domain, with the rest obtained from reference TRBV2 and TRBJ1-2, is as follows: EPEVTQTPSHQVTQMGQEVILRCVPISNHLYFYWYRQILGQKVEFLVSFYNNEISEKSEIFDDQFSVERPDGSNFTLKIRSTKLEDSAMYFCASSGSAAPYGYTFGSGTRLTVV.

This clonotype has more than one count but fewer than ten. V and J are TRBV12-3 or TRBV12-4 and TRBJ2-7, with TRBD2 as a possible D gene (6 bases). This CDR3 spans 15 amino acids. With 5 bases removed from V and 7 bases from J, the gap between germline ends came to 21 bases. The CDR3: CASSPNGGKLREQYF. CDR3 nucleotides: TGTGCCAGCAGTCCAAACGGCGGGAAACTTCGGGAGCAGTACTTC.

This clonotype was detected only a few times. The chain has TRBV2 and TRBJ2-3, with TRBD1 identical over 8 bases. CDR1 is SNHLY, CDR2 FYNNEI, per germline. Trimming cost V 6 bases and J 5 bases; bases outside gene matches: 10. The CDR3 covers 15 residues. The CDR3 is CASSEYRGVGDTQYF. The CDR3 DNA sequence: TGTGCCAGCAGCGAGTACAGGGGGGTAGGAGATACGCAGTATTTT.

This clonotype was detected only a few times. The rearrangement links TRBV5-1 to TRBJ2-1, with 10 bases matching TRBD2. The germline gives CDR1 SGHRS, CDR2 YFSETQ. The CDR3 has 17 residues. Trimming removed 0 bases from V and 1 base from J; junction bases left unmatched: 4. CDR3 in amino acids: CASSLDLAGASYNEQFF. The CDR3 DNA reads as TGCGCCAGCAGCTTGGACCTAGCGGGAGCTTCCTACAATGAGCAGTTCTTC.

In regard to this clonotype: Compared with germline, one end of the junction differs, possibly owing to a read error. The chain combines TRBV27 with TRBJ2-7, with TRBD1 as a possible D gene (7 bases). CDR3 length: 16 residues. Germline values: CDR1 MNHEY, CDR2 SMNVEV (reference sequence). The CDR3 here is CANSSRHRGLIYEQYF. In nucleotides, the CDR3 is TGTGCCAACAGTTCTAGGCACAGGGGACTGATTTACGAGCAGTACTTC.

This clonotype was seen a handful of times. V gene TRBV12-3 or TRBV12-4 combines with J gene TRBJ1-5; no firm D call. The V gene lost 3 bases and the J gene lost 0 bases, with 12 bases spanning the gap. The CDR3 has 16 residues. The CDR3 coding sequence is TGTGCCAGCAGTTTGGACGGCAGGTTTAGCAATCAGCCCCAGCATTTT. This translates into CASSLDGRFSNQPQHF.

The chain has TRBV4-1 and TRBJ2-2; D unclear. CDR1 is MGHRA, CDR2 YSYEKL, per germline. There are 14 residues in the CDR3. Trimming shortened V by 6 bases and J by 4 bases, and 12 bases separated the two germline ends. CDR3 loop: CASRASYSTGELFF. The CDR3 DNA is TGCGCCAGCAGGGCCAGTTACAGCACCGGGGAGCTGTTTTTT.

This clonotype occurred once. The rearrangement joins TRBV28 to TRBJ2-1, with 10 bases fitting TRBD1. Germline V gene data show CDR1 as MDHEN and CDR2 as SYDVKM. Trimming cost V 4 bases and J 8 bases; bases outside gene matches: 8. This CDR3 comprises 15 residues. The CDR3 here is CASSSSTGGRDEQFF. The CDR3 coding sequence is TGTGCCAGCAGTTCCTCGACAGGGGGCCGCGATGAGCAGTTCTTC.

The J gene is TRBJ1-1, the V gene TRBV9; D not certain. Germline CDR1 SGDLS, CDR2 YYNGEE. This CDR3 spans 13 amino acids. Between the trimmed V and J ends, which lost 0 bases and 2 bases, there was a span of 5 bases. CDR3 bases: TGTGCCAGCAGCGTAGTCCTTAACACTGAAGCTTTCTTT. Its protein product is CASSVVLNTEAFF.

This chain uses TRBV29-1 with TRBJ1-1, with 8 bases lining up with TRBD1. V trimming: 7 bases; J trimming: 10 bases; junction bases outside the gene matches: 11. Germline CDR1 reads SQVTM; CDR2 reads ANQGSEA. The CDR3 runs to 12 residues. The CDR3 loop is CSAAGQGAGAFF. The CDR3 region has the DNA TGCAGCGCGGCCGGGCAGGGGGCGGGAGCTTTCTTT.

This clonotype was seen a few times. The V gene is TRBV2, the J gene TRBJ2-3, with 9 bases lining up with TRBD2. The CDR3 covers 17 residues. With V trimmed by 4 bases and J by 2 bases, 10 bases remained unmatched. From germline, CDR1 is SNHLY and CDR2 FYNNEI. CDR3 nucleotide sequence: TGTGCCAGCAGTGTCCGGGAGGAGCGGGAGGACACAGATACGCAGTATTTT. It specifies CASSVREEREDTDTQYF.

This clonotype turned up a few times. The chain carries TRBV27 and TRBJ1-6, with a possible D match to TRBD1 (5 bases). Trimming took off 8 bases at V and 8 bases at J, with 16 bases between the two ends. The CDR3 sequence is 14 residues long. CDR1 and CDR2 from the germline V gene are MNHEY and SMNVEV (reference sequence). For the CDR3, the DNA is TGTGCCAGCTCGAGGGAGGGGATGTATTCACCCCTCCACTTT. As protein: CASSREGMYSPLHF.

This clonotype was seen a few times. The chain links TRBV20-1 to TRBJ2-4, with 13 bases lining up with TRBD2. The length of the CDR3 is 18 residues. Germline CDR1 is DFQATT and CDR2 is SNEGSKA (reference sequence). V dropped 2 bases and J dropped 0; count of bases not matched to a gene: 7. The CDR3 here is CSARPRTSGSVAKNIQYF. As DNA, the CDR3 is TGCAGTGCTAGACCCAGGACTAGCGGGAGCGTAGCCAAAAACATTCAGTACTTC.

The V and J genes are TRBV7-2 and TRBJ2-7, with 10 bases aligning to TRBD1. This CDR3 has 15 residues. Germline V CDR1 and CDR2: SGHTA, FQGNSA. V gave up 5 bases and J gave up 6 bases; unmatched junction bases: 10. This CDR3 reads CASSPTQGTGAEQYF. CDR3 nucleotide sequence: TGTGCCAGCAGCCCAACGCAAGGGACAGGGGCCGAGCAGTACTTC.

This clonotype has only a few counts. The V call is TRBV24-1, the J call TRBJ2-3; D is ambiguous. This CDR3 region has 16 residues. V gave up 3 bases and J gave up 2 bases, with 14 bases separating them. From germline, CDR1 is KGHDR and CDR2 SFDVKD. Here the CDR3 reads CATSDQSQDLTDTQYF. The CDR3 nucleotides are TGTGCCACCAGTGATCAATCACAAGACCTCACAGATACGCAGTATTTT.

The chain has TRBV5-1 and TRBJ2-6; D might be TRBD1 (6 bases). V lost 0 bases and J 0 bases, leaving 10 bases between the germline ends. Germline V gives CDR1 SGHRS, CDR2 YFSETQ. The CDR3 spans 17 residues. For the CDR3, the DNA is TGCGCCAGCAGCTTGGGGGACAACCTCTCTGGGGCCAACGTCCTGACTTTC. Its translation: CASSLGDNLSGANVLTF.

This clonotype was seen a handful of times. V is TRBV14 and J is TRBJ1-2, with a possible D match to TRBD1 (5 bases). The CDR3 contains 15 residues. In germline, CDR1 is SGHDN, CDR2 FVKESK. Trimming removed 0 bases from V and 4 bases from J, with 12 bases in between. This CDR3 reads CASSQEGLLSYGYTF. The CDR3 DNA follows: TGTGCCAGCAGCCAAGAGGGGCTCCTTAGCTATGGCTACACCTTC.

Here the CDR3 DNA reads TGTGCCAGCAGTCTTGGTACCTTAGCGGGGGATTACAATGAGCAGTTCTTC. Protein product: CASSLGTLAGDYNEQFF. J is TRBJ2-1 and V is TRBV6-1; 9 bases agree with TRBD2. The CDR3 is made up of 17 amino acids. V dropped 5 bases and J dropped 4; count of bases not matched to a gene: 12. Germline V CDR1 and CDR2: MNHNS, SASEGT.